This T cell receptor beta chain was sequenced for a study of T cell responses to AZD1222 COVID-19 vaccine. This clone was found once. Its antigen is not known. Trimming pared 2 bases from V and 0 bases from J, leaving 9 bases between. The germline V gene encodes CDR1 KGHDR and CDR2 SFDVKD. The CDR3 contains 15 residues. General study points: It should be noted that donors were predominantly white British and more often female, and clonal diversity was possibly underestimated.

The assay was immunoSEQ multiplex PCR, and TCRdb's table has in-frame clones only and misses some. This sample has 140,000 to 150,000 clones, with under 95% found just once. The clonotype originates from an adult in good health. Sequenced here: peripheral blood, sampled on day 0 of AZD1222 vaccination. This rearrangement joins TRBV24-1 to TRBJ2-5, with D perhaps TRBD1 (6 bases). CDR3 bases: TGTGCCACCAGTGATTCTCAGGGGTACCAAGAGACCCAGTACTTC. As protein: CATSDSQGYQETQYF.